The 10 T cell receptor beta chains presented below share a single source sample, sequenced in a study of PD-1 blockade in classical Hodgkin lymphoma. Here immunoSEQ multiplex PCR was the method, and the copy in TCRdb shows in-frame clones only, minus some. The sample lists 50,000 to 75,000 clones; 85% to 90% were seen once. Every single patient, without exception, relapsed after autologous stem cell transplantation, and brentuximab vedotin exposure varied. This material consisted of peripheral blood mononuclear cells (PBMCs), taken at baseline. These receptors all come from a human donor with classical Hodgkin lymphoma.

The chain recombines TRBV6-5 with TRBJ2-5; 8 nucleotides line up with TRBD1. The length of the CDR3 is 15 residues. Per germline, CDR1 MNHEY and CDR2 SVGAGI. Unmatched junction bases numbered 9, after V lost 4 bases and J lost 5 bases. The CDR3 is CASSLIQGARETQYF. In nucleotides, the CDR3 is TGTGCCAGCAGTTTAATTCAGGGGGCTAGGGAGACCCAGTACTTC.

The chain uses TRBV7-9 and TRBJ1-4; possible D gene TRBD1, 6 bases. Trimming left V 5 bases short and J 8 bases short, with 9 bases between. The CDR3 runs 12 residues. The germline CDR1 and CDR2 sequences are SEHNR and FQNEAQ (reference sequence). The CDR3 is CASSNDREKLFF. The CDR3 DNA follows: TGTGCCAGCAGCAATGACAGGGAAAAACTGTTTTTT.

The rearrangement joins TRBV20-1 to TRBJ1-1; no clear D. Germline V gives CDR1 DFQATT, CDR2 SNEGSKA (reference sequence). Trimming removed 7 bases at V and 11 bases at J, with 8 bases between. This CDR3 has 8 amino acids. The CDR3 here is CSVRDAFF. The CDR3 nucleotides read TGCAGTGTTCGAGATGCTTTCTTT.

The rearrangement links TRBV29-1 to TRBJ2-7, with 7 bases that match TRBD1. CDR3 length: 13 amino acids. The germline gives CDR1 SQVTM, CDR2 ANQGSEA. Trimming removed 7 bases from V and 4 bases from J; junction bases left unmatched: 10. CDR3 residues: CSARTGMRYEQYF. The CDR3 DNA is TGCAGCGCACGGACAGGTATGCGTTACGAGCAGTACTTC.

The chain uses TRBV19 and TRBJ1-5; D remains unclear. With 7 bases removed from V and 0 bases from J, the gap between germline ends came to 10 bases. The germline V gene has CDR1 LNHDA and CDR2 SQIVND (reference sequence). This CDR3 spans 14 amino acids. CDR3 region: CASTTINSNQPQHF. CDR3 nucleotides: TGTGCCAGTACGACAATCAATAGCAATCAGCCCCAGCATTTT. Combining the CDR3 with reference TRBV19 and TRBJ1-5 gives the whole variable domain DGGITQSPKYLFRKEGQNVTLSCEQNLNHDAMYWYRQDPGQGLRLIYYSQIVNDFQKGDIAEGYSVSREKKESFPLTVTSAQKNPTAFYLCASTTINSNQPQHFGDGTRLSIL.

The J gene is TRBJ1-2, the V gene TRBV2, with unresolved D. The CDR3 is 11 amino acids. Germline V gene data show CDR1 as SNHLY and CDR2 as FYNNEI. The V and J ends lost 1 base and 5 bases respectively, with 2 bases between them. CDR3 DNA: TGTGCCAGCAGTGAAGAATATGGCTACACCTTC. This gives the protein CASSEEYGYTF.

As DNA, the CDR3 is TGTGCCAGCAGCTTACTCGTGGCAAAAGAGGGCTACACCTTC. Translating it yields CASSLLVAKEGYTF. V usage is TRBV7-9 and J usage is TRBJ1-2; D remains ambiguous. CDR3 length: 14 residues. The germline CDR1 and CDR2 sequences are SEHNR and FQNEAQ (reference sequence). With 2 bases removed from V and 8 bases from J, the gap between germline ends came to 15 bases.

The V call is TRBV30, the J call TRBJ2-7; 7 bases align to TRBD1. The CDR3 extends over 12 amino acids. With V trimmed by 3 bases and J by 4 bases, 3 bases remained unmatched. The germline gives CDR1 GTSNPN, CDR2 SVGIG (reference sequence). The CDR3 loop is CAWRETGYEQYF. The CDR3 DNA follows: TGTGCCTGGAGAGAGACAGGGTACGAGCAGTACTTC.

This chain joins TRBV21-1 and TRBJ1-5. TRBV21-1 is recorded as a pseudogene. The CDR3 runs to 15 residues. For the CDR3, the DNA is TGTGCCAGCAGCAAGGACCAGTATAGCAATCAGCCCCAGCATTTT. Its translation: CASSKDQYSNQPQHF.

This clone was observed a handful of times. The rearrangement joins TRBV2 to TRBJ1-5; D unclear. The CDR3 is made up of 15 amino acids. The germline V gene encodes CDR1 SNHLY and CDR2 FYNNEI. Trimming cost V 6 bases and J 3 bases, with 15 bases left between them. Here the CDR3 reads CASSPWTGLNQPQHF. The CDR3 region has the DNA TGTGCCAGCAGCCCCTGGACGGGCCTCAATCAGCCCCAGCATTTT.